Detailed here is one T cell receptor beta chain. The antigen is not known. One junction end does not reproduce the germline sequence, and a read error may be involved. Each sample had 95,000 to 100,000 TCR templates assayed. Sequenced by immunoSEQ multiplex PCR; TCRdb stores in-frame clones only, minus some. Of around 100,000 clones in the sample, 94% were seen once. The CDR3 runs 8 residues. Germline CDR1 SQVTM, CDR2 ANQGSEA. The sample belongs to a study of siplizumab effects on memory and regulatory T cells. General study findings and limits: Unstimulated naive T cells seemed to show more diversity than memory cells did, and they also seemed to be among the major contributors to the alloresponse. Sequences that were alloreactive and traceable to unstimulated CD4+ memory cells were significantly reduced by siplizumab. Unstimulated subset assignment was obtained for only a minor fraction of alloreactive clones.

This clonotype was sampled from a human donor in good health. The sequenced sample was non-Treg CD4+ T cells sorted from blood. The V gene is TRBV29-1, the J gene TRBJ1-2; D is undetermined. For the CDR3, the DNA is TGCAGTGTTGATGGCTACACCTTC. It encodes CSVDGYTF.